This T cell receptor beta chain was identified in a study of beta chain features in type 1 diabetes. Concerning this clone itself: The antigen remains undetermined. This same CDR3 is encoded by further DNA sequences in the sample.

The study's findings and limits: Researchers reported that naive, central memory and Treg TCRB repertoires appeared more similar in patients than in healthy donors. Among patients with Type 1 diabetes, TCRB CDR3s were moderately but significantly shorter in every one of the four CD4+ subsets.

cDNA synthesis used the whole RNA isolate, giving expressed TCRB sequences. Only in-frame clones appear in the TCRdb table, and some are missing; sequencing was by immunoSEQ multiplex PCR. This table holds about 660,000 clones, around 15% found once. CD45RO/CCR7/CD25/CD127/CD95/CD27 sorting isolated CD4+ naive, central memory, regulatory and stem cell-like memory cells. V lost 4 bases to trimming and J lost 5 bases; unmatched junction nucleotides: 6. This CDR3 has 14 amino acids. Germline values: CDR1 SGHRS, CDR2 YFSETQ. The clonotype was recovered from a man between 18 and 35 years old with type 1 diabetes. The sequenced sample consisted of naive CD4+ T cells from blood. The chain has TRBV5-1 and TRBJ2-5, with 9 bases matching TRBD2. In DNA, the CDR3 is TGCGCCAGCAGCCCAGGCACTAGCGGGGAGACCCAGTACTTC. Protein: CASSPGTSGETQYF.